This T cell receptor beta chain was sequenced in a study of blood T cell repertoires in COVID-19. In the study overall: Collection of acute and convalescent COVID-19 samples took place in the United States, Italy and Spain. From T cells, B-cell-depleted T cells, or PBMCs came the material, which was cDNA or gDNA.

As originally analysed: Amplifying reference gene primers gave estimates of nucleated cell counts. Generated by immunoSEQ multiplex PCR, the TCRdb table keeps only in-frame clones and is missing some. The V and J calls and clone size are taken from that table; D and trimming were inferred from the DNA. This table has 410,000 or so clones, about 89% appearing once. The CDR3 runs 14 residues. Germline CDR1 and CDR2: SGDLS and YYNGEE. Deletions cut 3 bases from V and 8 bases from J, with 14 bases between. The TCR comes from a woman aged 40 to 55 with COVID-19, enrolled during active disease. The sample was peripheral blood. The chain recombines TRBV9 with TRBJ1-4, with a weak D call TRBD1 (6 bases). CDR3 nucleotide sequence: TGTGCCAGCAGCGCAACCGGGACAACGGAAAAACTGTTTTTT. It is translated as CASSATGTTEKLFF.